The next 22 T cell receptor beta chains were all read from a single sample in a study of somatic mutations in cytotoxic T cells in rheumatoid arthritis. TCRdb keeps only in-frame clones here, not all; method: immunoSEQ multiplex PCR. The table lists 15,000 to 20,000 clones, roughly 80% of them singletons, with approximately 10% in the top ten. The sequenced sample consisted of CD8+ T cells sorted from blood. These receptors came from an adult with rheumatoid arthritis.

The rearrangement joins TRBV6-1 to TRBJ2-5; 8 bases map to TRBD1. Germline V gene sequence: CDR1 MNHNS, CDR2 SASEGT. The CDR3 is 14 residues long. V was clipped by 3 bases and J by 4 bases; unmatched bases: 4. This chain's CDR3 is CASSDRGQGETQYF. CDR3 sequence (DNA): TGTGCCAGCAGTGACAGGGGGCAAGGAGAGACCCAGTACTTC.

The V gene is TRBV21-1, the J gene TRBJ1-4; TRBD1 reflects the table's D call only, with no check against the DNA. TRBV21-1 is listed as a pseudogene. The CDR3 runs 15 residues. The CDR3 nucleotides read TGTGCCAGCAGCAAGCGGACAGGGTCCAATGAAAAACTGTTTTTT. This sequence encodes CASSKRTGSNEKLFF.

The chain joins TRBV4-2 to TRBJ2-2; 9 nucleotides line up with TRBD1. In germline, CDR1 is LGHNA, CDR2 YNFKEQ. The V segment lost 4 bases and the J segment 6 bases; nucleotides outside the gene matches: 12. The CDR3 is made up of 17 amino acids. DNA for the CDR3: TGTGCCAGCAGCCTCAGGGGCGGGACAGGGATGGCCGGGGAGCTGTTTTTT. The encoded protein is CASSLRGGTGMAGELFF.

The V call is TRBV14, the J call TRBJ1-1; no definite D call. There are 14 residues in the CDR3. V was shortened by 1 base and J by 4 bases, with 10 bases between the two germline ends. Germline assignment: CDR1 SGHDN and CDR2 FVKESK. CDR3 nucleotide sequence: TGTGCCAGCAGCCAAGTCAGGCTCTCCACTGAAGCTTTCTTT. Its translation: CASSQVRLSTEAFF.

V gene TRBV30 combines with J gene TRBJ1-2; 7 nucleotides align to TRBD1. This CDR3 spans 16 amino acids. Germline trimming cut 3 bases from V and 4 bases from J; bases unmatched to any gene: 14. Germline CDR1 reads GTSNPN; CDR2 reads SVGIG (reference sequence). In DNA, the CDR3 is TGTGCCTGGAGGGCTGAAGGCGGGACAGCTTTCTATGGCTACACCTTC. Translating gives CAWRAEGGTAFYGYTF.

The chain recombines TRBV11-1 with TRBJ2-7, with a possible D match to TRBD2 (6 bases). V was clipped by 3 bases and J by 2 bases, with 11 bases between them. This CDR3 spans 14 amino acids. Germline CDR1 is SGHAT and CDR2 is FQDESV (reference sequence). The CDR3 nucleotides read TGTGCCAGCAGCTTTACCGGGAGCCCCTACGAGCAGTACGTC. Its protein is CASSFTGSPYEQYV.

The J gene is TRBJ2-3, the V gene TRBV6-5, with 9 bases that match TRBD1. The CDR3 covers 14 residues. The junction had 6 bases not matched to a gene; V was cut back by 6 bases and J by 5 bases. Looked up from germline, CDR1 is MNHEY and CDR2 is SVGAGI. The chain's CDR3 is CASSLGQGKDTQYF. CDR3 coding DNA: TGTGCCAGCAGCCTGGGACAGGGAAAAGATACGCAGTATTTT.

The J gene is TRBJ2-2, the V gene TRBV10-2; weak D call: TRBD2 (6 bases). V was clipped by 4 bases and J by 4 bases, with 7 bases between them. In germline, CDR1 is WSHSY, CDR2 SAAADI. The CDR3 consists of 13 residues. The CDR3 spells CASSGTITGELFF. CDR3 coding DNA: TGCGCCAGCAGTGGGACTATCACCGGGGAGCTGTTTTTT.

This clone was counted once. CDR3 protein: CASSFTSGGAHEQYF. CDR3 nucleotide sequence: TGCGCCAGCAGCTTTACTAGCGGGGGGGCCCACGAGCAGTACTTC. The V call is TRBV5-1, the J call TRBJ2-7; 13 nucleotides agree with TRBD2. This CDR3 contains 15 residues. From germline, CDR1 is SGHRS and CDR2 YFSETQ. The V segment lost 2 bases and the J segment 5 bases; nucleotides outside the gene matches: 4.

The chain carries TRBV6-1 and TRBJ1-2; D remains unclear. Germline loops: CDR1 MNHNS, CDR2 SASEGT. The CDR3 is made up of 15 amino acids. Trimming removed 5 bases from V and 0 bases from J, with 13 bases in between. As DNA, the CDR3 is TGTGCCAGCAGTATCACAGAGGTTTCTAACTATGGCTACACCTTC. Encoded protein: CASSITEVSNYGYTF.

This rearrangement joins TRBV28 to TRBJ2-1, with 8 bases fitting TRBD1. This CDR3 has 16 amino acids. Germline values: CDR1 MDHEN, CDR2 SYDVKM. V was clipped by 5 bases and J by 5 bases; unmatched bases: 11. Written as DNA, the CDR3 is TGTGCCAGCAGTCCCTTTGGGACAGGTTTTCACAATGAGCAGTTCTTC. Protein: CASSPFGTGFHNEQFF.

V and J are TRBV6-5 and TRBJ2-5, with 8 nucleotides matching TRBD2. The germline V gene encodes CDR1 MNHEY and CDR2 SVGAGI. This CDR3 region has 15 residues. The V and J ends lost 3 bases and 4 bases, in that order; junction bases with no gene match: 7. CDR3 protein: CASSYSGGARETQYF. Written as DNA, the CDR3 is TGTGCCAGCAGTTATTCCGGGGGGGCCCGAGAGACCCAGTACTTC.

The chain carries TRBV5-4 and TRBJ2-5, with D perhaps assigned TRBD1 or TRBD2 (5 bases each). Germline values: CDR1 SGHNT, CDR2 YYREEE (reference sequence). V lost 1 base and J lost 4, with 11 bases in between. This CDR3 has 14 residues. Written as DNA, the CDR3 is TGTGCCAGCAGCTTGTGGGGGATTGGAGAGACCCAGTACTTC. As protein: CASSLWGIGETQYF.

The chain uses TRBV29-1 and TRBJ2-1; 9 nucleotides agree with TRBD1. Germline V CDR1 and CDR2: SQVTM, ANQGSEA. This CDR3 region has 15 residues. The junction had 12 bases not matched to a gene; V was cut back by 5 bases and J by 7 bases. The CDR3 DNA reads as TGCAGCGTTCCGGCCCGGGACAGGGTCCGAAATGAGCAGTTCTTC. It yields the protein CSVPARDRVRNEQFF.

The V and J genes are TRBV4-1 and TRBJ2-6, with a weak D call TRBD2 (6 bases). The CDR3 has 18 residues. Germline V gene lookup returns CDR1 MGHRA and CDR2 YSYEKL. Between the trimmed V and J ends, which lost 3 bases and 0 bases, there was a span of 15 bases. CDR3 region: CASSHMGGLDSGANVLTF. DNA for the CDR3: TGCGCCAGCAGCCACATGGGGGGATTAGACTCTGGGGCCAACGTCCTGACTTTC.

The rearrangement joins TRBV5-1 to TRBJ2-2; 8 bases map to TRBD1. V dropped 3 bases and J dropped 7; count of bases not matched to a gene: 5. Per the germline V gene, CDR1 is SGHRS and CDR2 is YFSETQ. The CDR3 is 14 residues long. CDR3 in amino acids: CASSWTGWDGELFF. CDR3 DNA sequence: TGCGCCAGCAGCTGGACAGGGTGGGACGGGGAGCTGTTTTTT. Together with reference TRBV5-1 and TRBJ2-2, the CDR3 gives the full variable domain: KAGVTQTPRYLIKTRGQQVTLSCSPISGHRSVSWYQQTPGQGLQFLFEYFSETQRNKGNFPGRFSGRQFSNSRSEMNVSTLELGDSALYLCASSWTGWDGELFFGEGSRLTVL.

This sequence joins TRBV5-1 and TRBJ2-5; D remains unclear. Germline lookup yields CDR1 SGHRS and CDR2 YFSETQ. The CDR3 extends over 13 amino acids. V was trimmed by 2 bases and J by 5 bases, leaving 10 bases between them. CDR3 nucleotides: TGCGCCAGCAGCTTCCTGCCGCGGGAGACCCAGTACTTC. This gives the protein CASSFLPRETQYF.

The chain recombines TRBV25-1 with TRBJ1-3; D gene ambiguous. Looked up from germline, CDR1 is MGHDK and CDR2 is SYGVNS. V lost 1 base to trimming and J lost 7 bases, with 2 bases between them. CDR3 size: 11 residues. CDR3 in DNA: TGTGCCAGCAGTGAATGGAACACCATATATTTT. This encodes CASSEWNTIYF.

This clone was seen only once. The J gene is TRBJ2-7, the V gene TRBV6-1; the match to TRBD1 covers 7 bases. The CDR3 spans 15 residues. Trimming cost V 0 bases and J 7 bases; bases outside gene matches: 9. Germline V gene sequence: CDR1 MNHNS, CDR2 SASEGT. CDR3 sequence: CASSEAQQGPEEQYF. Here the CDR3 DNA reads TGTGCCAGCAGTGAAGCCCAACAGGGGCCGGAAGAGCAGTACTTC.

This clone occurred a few times. The CDR3 DNA is TGCAGCGTTCCCGCCCCACCGGCGGGGAACCATGATACGCAGTATTTT. This sequence encodes CSVPAPPAGNHDTQYF. The chain links TRBV29-1 to TRBJ2-3, with D perhaps TRBD2 (6 bases). The CDR3 runs to 16 residues. Germline V gene lookup returns CDR1 SQVTM and CDR2 ANQGSEA. The ends were cut back, 5 bases at V and 6 bases at J, with 24 bases in the middle.

By share, this clone counts as medium-sized. The V and J genes are TRBV7-9 and TRBJ1-5; maybe TRBD1 (5 bases). The length of the CDR3 is 15 residues. V was trimmed by 5 bases and J by 6 bases, leaving 17 bases between them. Per germline, CDR1 SEHNR and CDR2 FQNEAQ (reference sequence). CDR3 region: CASSIGTGGPQPQHF. The CDR3 bases are TGTGCCAGCAGCATCGGAACAGGAGGGCCTCAGCCCCAGCATTTT.

The gene calls are TRBV4-1 and TRBJ2-1, with D perhaps matching TRBD1 or TRBD2 (5 bases each). The CDR3 is 15 amino acids. Germline V gives CDR1 MGHRA, CDR2 YSYEKL. V lost 1 base and J 0 bases, leaving 7 bases between the germline ends. The CDR3 here is CASSQVGTSYNEQFF. CDR3 sequence (DNA): TGCGCCAGCAGCCAAGTCGGGACCTCCTACAATGAGCAGTTCTTC.